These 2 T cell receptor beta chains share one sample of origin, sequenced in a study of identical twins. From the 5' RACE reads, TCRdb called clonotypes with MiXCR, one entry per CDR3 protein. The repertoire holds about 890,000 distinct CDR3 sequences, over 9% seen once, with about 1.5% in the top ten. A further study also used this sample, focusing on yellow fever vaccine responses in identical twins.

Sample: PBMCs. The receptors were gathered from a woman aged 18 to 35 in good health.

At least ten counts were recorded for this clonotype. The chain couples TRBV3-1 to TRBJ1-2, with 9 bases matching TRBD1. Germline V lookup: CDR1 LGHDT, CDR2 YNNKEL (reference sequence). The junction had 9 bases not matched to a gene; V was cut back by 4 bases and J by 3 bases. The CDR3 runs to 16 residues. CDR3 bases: TGTGCCAGCAGCCCCCGGACAGGGGTTGTCTACTATGGCTACACCTTC. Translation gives CASSPRTGVVYYGYTF.

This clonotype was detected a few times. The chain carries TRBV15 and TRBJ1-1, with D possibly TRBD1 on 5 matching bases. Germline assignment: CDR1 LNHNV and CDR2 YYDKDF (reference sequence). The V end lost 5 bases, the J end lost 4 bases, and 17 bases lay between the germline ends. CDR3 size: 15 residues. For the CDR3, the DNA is TGTGCCACCAGCTCCTTCGCCGGGGGAAGCACTGAAGCTTTCTTT. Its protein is CATSSFAGGSTEAFF.